This T cell receptor beta chain was sequenced during a study of regulatory and conventional T cells in RAG deficiency. Findings of the study overall: Shorter CDR3s in all patient subsets; >75% Treg-Tconv overlap in Omenn. RAG-deficient patients showed markedly lower Shannon entropy and higher Simpson indices than control T-cell subsets.

A remark on this clone: Its target is unknown.

Produced via immunoSEQ multiplex PCR; TCRdb's table is partial and in-frame only. The sample contains 25,000 to 35,000 clones, over 90% of which appear only once. Blood CD4+ CD25-low CD127-high conventional T cells supplied the genomic DNA template. This CDR3 has 15 residues. V lost 0 bases, J lost 6 bases, and 6 bases stayed unmatched. Germline CDR1 ENHRY, CDR2 SYGVKD. These same data were also listed under a study on regulatory T cells. That report notes: The primer mix had 52 TRBV and 13 TRBJ primers. Patient repertoires had restricted TRB V-J pairs and skewed V and J usage, most in Tregs.

Sequencing was performed on CD25- CD4+ T cells sorted from blood. The chain links TRBV10-3 to TRBJ1-2, with 8 bases that match TRBD1. This TCR was recovered from a human donor in good health. The CDR3, as DNA: TGTGCCATCAGTGAGTCTACAGGGGGATCGCATGGCTACACCTTC. This translates into CAISESTGGSHGYTF.